This T cell receptor beta chain was sequenced during a study of shared clonotypes between healthy human individuals. Background on the study: The plates for each donor numbered three CD4 naive, three CD4 memory, two CD8 naive and one CD8 memory.

Terminally differentiated effector memory CD45RA+ cells were excluded by CCR7 positive selection of CD45RO-negative cells. Healthy and HIV-negative, the adult donors had no recent acute infections or vaccinations. Profiling relied on immunoSEQ multiplex PCR, and the TCRdb table lists in-frame clones only, not all of them. The sample records some 600,000 clones, approximately 96% being singletons. V lost 0 bases, J lost 4 bases, and 19 bases stayed unmatched. The CDR3 runs to 20 residues. The germline V gene has CDR1 SGHAT and CDR2 FQNNGV. The specimen sequenced was naive CD8+ T cells sorted from blood. The chain employs TRBV11-2 and TRBJ2-5; TRBD2 agrees at 8 bases. This receptor was identified in a woman younger than 45 in good health. CDR3 sequence reads: CASSLDLRDTHSGGGETQYF. CDR3 nucleotides: TGTGCCAGCAGCTTAGATCTAAGGGACACCCACTCGGGAGGGGGAGAGACCCAGTACTTC.